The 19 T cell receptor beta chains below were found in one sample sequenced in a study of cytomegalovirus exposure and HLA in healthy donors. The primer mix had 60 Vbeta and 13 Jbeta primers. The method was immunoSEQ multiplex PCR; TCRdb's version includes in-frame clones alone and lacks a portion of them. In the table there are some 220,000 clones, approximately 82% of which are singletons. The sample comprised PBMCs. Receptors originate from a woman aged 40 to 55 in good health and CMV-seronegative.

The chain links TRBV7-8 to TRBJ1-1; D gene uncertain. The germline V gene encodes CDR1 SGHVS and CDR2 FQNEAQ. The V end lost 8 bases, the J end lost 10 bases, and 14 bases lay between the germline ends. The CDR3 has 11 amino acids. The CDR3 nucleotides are TGTGCCAGCGGACTTGGGCCTAGAGCTTTCTTT. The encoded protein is CASGLGPRAFF.

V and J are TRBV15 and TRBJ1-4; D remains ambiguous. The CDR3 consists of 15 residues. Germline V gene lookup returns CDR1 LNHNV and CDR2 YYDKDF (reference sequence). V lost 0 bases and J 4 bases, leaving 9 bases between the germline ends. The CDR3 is CATSRESQNNEKLFF. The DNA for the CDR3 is TGTGCCACCAGCAGAGAGTCACAGAATAATGAAAAACTGTTTTTT.

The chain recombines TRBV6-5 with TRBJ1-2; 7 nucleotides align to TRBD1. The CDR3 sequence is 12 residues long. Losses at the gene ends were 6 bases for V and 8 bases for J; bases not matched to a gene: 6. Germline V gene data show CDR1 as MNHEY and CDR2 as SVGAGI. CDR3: CASRLNRGGYTF. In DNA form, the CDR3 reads TGTGCCAGCAGGTTAAACAGGGGAGGCTACACCTTC.

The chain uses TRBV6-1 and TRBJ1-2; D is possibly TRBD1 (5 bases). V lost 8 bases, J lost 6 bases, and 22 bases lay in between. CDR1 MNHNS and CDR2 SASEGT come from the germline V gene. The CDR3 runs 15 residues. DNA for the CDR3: TGTGCCAGCGGGGGGGGTTTCGTGGGGATGAATGGCTACACCTTC. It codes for CASGGGFVGMNGYTF.

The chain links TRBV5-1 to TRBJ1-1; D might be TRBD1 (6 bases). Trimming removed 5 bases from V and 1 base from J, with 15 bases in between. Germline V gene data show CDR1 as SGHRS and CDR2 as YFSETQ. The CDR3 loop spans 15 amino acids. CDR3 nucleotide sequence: TGCGCCAGCAGTCCCGGCCCCAGGGGGAACACTGAAGCTTTCTTT. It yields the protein CASSPGPRGNTEAFF.

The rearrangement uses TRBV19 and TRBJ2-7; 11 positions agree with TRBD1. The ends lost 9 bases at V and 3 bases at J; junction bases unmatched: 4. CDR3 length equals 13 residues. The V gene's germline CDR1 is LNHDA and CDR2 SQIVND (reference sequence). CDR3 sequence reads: CASAGTGGYEQYF. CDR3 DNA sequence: TGTGCCAGCGCCGGGACAGGGGGCTACGAGCAGTACTTC. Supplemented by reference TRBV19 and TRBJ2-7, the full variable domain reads DGGITQSPKYLFRKEGQNVTLSCEQNLNHDAMYWYRQDPGQGLRLIYYSQIVNDFQKGDIAEGYSVSREKKESFPLTVTSAQKNPTAFYLCASAGTGGYEQYFGPGTRLTVT.

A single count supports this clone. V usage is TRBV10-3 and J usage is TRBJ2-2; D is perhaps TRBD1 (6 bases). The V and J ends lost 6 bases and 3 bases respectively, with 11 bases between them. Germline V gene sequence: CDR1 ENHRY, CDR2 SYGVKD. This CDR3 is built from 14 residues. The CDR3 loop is CAISRTAYTGELFF. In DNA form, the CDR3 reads TGTGCCATCAGCCGGACAGCATACACCGGGGAGCTGTTTTTT.

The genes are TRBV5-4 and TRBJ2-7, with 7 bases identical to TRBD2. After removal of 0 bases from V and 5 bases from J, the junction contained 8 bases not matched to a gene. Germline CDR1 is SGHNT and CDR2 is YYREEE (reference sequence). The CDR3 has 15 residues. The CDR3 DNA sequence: TGTGCCAGCAGCTTGGCGGGGGGTAGGACGGACGAGCAGTACTTC. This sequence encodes CASSLAGGRTDEQYF. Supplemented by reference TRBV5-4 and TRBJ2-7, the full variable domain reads ETGVTQSPTHLIKTRGQQVTLRCSSQSGHNTVSWYQQALGQGPQFIFQYYREEENGRGNFPPRFSGLQFPNYSSELNVNALELDDSALYLCASSLAGGRTDEQYFGPGTRLTVT.

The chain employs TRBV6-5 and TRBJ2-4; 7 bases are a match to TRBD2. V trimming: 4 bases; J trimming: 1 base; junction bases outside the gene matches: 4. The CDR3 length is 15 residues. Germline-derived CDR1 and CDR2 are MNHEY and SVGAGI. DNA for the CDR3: TGTGCCAGCAGTTTGGGAGGGAAGGCCAAAAACATTCAGTACTTC. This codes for CASSLGGKAKNIQYF.

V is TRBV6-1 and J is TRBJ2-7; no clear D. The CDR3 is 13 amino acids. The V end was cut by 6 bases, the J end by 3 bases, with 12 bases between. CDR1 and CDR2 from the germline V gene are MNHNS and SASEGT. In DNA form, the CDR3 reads TGTGCCAGCAGGCAGGCGACCAGCTACGAGCAGTACTTC. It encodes CASRQATSYEQYF.

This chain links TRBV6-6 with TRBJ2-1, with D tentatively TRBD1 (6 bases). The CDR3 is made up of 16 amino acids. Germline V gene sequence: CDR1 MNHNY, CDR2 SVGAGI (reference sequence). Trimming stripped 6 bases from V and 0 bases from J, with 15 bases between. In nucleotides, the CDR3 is TGTGCCAGCAGAACCGGACAGCCCTTCTCCTACAATGAGCAGTTCTTC. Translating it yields CASRTGQPFSYNEQFF.

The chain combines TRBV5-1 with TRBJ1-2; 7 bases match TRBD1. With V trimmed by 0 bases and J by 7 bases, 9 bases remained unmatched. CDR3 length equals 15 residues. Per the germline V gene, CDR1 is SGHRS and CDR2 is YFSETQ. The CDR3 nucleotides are TGCGCCAGCAGCTTGGCCCCGGGACAGTTGATTGGCTACACCTTC. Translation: CASSLAPGQLIGYTF.

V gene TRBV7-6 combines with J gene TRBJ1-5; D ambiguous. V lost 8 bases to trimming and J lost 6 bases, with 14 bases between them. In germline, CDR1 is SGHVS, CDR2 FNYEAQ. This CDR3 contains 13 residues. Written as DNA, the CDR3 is TGTGCCAGCGCCCGGGTGTTAGGTCAGCCCCAGCATTTT. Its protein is CASARVLGQPQHF. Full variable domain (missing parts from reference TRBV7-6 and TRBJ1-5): GAGVSQSPRYKVTKRGQDVALRCDPISGHVSLYWYRQALGQGPEFLTYFNYEAQQDKSGLPNDRFSAERPEGSISTLTIQRTEQRDSAMYRCASARVLGQPQHFGDGTRLSIL.

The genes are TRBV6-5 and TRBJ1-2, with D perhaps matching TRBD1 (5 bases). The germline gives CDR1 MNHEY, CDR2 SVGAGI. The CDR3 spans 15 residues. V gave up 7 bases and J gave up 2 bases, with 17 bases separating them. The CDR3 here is CASISGSRVNYGYTF. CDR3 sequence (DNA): TGTGCCAGCATATCCGGATCCAGGGTCAACTATGGCTACACCTTC.

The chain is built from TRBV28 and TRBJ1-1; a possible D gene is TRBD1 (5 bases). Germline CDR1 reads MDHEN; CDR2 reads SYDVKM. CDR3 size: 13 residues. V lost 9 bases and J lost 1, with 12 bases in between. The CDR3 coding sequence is TGTGCCAGTCGACCGGGGGGGAACACTGAAGCTTTCTTT. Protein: CASRPGGNTEAFF.

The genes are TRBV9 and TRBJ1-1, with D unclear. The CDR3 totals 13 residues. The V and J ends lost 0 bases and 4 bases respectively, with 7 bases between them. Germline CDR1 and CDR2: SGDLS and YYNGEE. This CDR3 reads CASSVGVGTEAFF. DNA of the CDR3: TGTGCCAGCAGCGTAGGAGTCGGCACTGAAGCTTTCTTT.

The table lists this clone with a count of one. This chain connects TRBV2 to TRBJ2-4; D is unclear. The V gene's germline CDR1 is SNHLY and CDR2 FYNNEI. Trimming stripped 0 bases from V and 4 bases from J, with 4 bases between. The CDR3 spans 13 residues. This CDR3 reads CASSEAPKNIQYF. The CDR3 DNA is TGTGCCAGCAGTGAAGCTCCTAAAAACATTCAGTACTTC. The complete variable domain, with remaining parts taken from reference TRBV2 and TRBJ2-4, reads EPEVTQTPSHQVTQMGQEVILRCVPISNHLYFYWYRQILGQKVEFLVSFYNNEISEKSEIFDDQFSVERPDGSNFTLKIRSTKLEDSAMYFCASSEAPKNIQYFGAGTRLSVL.

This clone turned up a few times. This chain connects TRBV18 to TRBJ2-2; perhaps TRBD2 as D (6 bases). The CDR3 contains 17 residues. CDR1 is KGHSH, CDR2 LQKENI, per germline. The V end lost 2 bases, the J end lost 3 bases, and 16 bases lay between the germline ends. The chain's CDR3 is CASSPFAPGEDTGELFF. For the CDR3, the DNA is TGTGCCAGCTCACCATTCGCACCGGGGGAGGACACCGGGGAGCTGTTTTTT.

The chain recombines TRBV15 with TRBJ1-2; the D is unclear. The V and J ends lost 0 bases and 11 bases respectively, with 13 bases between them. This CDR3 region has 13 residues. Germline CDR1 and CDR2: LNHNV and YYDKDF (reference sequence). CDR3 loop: CATSRDYKQDYTF. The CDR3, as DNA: TGTGCCACCAGCAGAGATTATAAGCAGGATTACACCTTC. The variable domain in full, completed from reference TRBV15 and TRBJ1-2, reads DAMVIQNPRYQVTQFGKPVTLSCSQTLNHNVMYWYQQKSSQAPKLLFHYYDKDFNNEADTPDNFQSRRPNTSFCFLDIRSPGLGDTAMYLCATSRDYKQDYTFGSGTRLTVV.